The T cell receptor (beta chain) described here comes from a study of identifying expanded T cells in peripheral blood. Findings and limits, study-wide: About 1.2 clones differed between technical replicates, versus around 15 and 19 over time. Variance in clone template counts between approximately two-week samples significantly increased with total template count across all healthy donors.

Measured with immunoSEQ multiplex PCR; TCRdb has only the in-frame clones, and not every one. The sample consists of 84,000 or so clones, 89% of them appearing once. The V and J ends lost 5 bases and 0 bases respectively, with 13 bases between them. Germline V gene lookup returns CDR1 MDHEN and CDR2 SYDVKM. The CDR3 runs to 15 residues. Comments on this clone: Its antigen is not identified.

Collection occurred without any documented infections or immune events in donors. The V gene is TRBV28, the J gene TRBJ1-1; TRBD1 is a possible D gene (6 bases). The TCR was taken from a person aged 18 to 75 in good health. Sequencing was carried out using blood. In DNA, the CDR3 is TGTGCCAGCAGTACTGGGGGGCGGATGAACACTGAAGCTTTCTTT. Its translation: CASSTGGRMNTEAFF.